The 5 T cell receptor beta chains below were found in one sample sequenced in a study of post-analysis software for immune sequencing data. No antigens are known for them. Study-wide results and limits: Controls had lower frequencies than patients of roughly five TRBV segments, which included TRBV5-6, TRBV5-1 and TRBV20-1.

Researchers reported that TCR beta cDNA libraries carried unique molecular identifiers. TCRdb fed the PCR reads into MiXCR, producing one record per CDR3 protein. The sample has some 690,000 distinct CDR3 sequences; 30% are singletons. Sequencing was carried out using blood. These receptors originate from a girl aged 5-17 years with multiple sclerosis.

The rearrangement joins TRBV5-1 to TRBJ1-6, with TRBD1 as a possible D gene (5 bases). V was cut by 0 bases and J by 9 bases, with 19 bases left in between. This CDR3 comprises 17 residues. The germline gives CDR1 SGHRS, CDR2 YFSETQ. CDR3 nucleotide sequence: TGCGCCAGCAGCTTGGCGGGGCTCGCGGGGCGAGGTTCACCCCTCCACTTT. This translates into CASSLAGLAGRGSPLHF.

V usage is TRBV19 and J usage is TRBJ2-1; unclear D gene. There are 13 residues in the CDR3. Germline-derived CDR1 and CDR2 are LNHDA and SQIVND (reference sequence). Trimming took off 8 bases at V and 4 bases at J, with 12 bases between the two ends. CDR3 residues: CASALNLYNEQFF. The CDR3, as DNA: TGTGCCAGTGCCTTGAACCTTTACAATGAGCAGTTCTTC.

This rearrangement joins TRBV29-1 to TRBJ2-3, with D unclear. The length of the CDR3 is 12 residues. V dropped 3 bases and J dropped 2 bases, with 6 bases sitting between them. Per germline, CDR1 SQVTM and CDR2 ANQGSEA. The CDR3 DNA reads TGCAGCGTTGAGGAAAACACAGATACGCAGTATTTT. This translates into CSVEENTDTQYF.

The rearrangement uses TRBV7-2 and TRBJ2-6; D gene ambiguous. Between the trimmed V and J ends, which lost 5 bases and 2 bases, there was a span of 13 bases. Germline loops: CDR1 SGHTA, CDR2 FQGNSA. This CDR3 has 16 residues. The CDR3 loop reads CASSHLSGTGANVLTF. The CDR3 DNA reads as TGTGCCAGCAGCCACTTGTCAGGAACTGGGGCCAACGTCCTGACTTTC.

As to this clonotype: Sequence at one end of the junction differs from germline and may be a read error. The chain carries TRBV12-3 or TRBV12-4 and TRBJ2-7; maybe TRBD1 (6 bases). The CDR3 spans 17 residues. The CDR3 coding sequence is TGTGCCAGCAGTCCCTTTCAAACCCCAGGGGTCTCCCACGAGCAGTACTTC. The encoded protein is CASSPFQTPGVSHEQYF.